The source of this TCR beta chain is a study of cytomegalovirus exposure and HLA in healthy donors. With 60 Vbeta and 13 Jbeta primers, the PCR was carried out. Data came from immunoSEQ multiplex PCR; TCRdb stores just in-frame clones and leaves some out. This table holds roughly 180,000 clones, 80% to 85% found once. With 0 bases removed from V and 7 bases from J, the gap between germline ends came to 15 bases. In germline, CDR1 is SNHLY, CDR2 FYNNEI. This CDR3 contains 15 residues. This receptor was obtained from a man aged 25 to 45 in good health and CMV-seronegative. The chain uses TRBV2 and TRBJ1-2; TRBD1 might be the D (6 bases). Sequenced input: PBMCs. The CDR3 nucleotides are TGTGCCAGCAGTGAAGCGCGGGCACAGGGTGTTGGCTACACCTTC. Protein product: CASSEARAQGVGYTF.